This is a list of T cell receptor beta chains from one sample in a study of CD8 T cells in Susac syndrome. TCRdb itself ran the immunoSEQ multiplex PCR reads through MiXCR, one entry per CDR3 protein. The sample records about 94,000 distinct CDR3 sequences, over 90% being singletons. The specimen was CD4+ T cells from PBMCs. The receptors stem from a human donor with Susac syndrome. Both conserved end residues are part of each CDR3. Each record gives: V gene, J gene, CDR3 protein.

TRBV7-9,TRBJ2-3,CASSLSGGTTDTQYF
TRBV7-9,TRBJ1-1,CASSINTEAFF
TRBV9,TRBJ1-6,CASSGYGTGNSPLHF
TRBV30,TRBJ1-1,CAWTEGFTEAFF
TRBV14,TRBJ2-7,CASSRAREGEQYF
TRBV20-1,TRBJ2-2,CSASGERGDSGELFF
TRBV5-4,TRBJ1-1,CASSLVAFGDTEAFF
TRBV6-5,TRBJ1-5,CASNKLPAGSGPQHF
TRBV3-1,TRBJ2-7,CASSQGRKNEQYF
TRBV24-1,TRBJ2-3,CATSDLGPAGDTTDTQYF
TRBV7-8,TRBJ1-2,CASGASNYGYTF
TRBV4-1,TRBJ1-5,CASSQVGGENQPQHF
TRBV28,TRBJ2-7,CASLRQGGSYEQYF
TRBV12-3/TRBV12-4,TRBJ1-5,CASSLTRDQPQHF
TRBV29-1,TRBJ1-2,CSVDREAYGYTF
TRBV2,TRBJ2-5,CASRGDTEETQYF
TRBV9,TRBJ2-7,CASSPRDSGPYEQYF
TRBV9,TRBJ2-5,CASSVGRTSRETQYF
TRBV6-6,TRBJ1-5,CASSYVAGSNQPQHF
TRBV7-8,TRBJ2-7,CASSLYGGLGEQYF
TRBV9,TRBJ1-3,CASSDRGDSGNTIYF
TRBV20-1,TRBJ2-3,CSAPLTVGFLTDTQYF
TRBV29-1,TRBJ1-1,CSVEGTGTGAEAFF
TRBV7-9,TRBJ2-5,CASSFGPGETQYF
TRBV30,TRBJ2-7,CAWTEAGGGAEEQYF
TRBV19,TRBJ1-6,CASSMYRRADNSPLHF
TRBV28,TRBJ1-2,CASNSDSLNYGYTF
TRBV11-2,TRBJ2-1,CASSSTDRPQQFF
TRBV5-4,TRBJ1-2,CASTAKGDNYGYTF
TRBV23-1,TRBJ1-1,CASSQLSLTGKGAFF
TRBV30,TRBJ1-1,CAWVRGGVETEAFF
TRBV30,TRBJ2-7,CAWSSKGEQYF
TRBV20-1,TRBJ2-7,CSANRDRYSYEQYF
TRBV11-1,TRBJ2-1,CASSLGVSEQFF
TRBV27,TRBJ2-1,CASSLGWSSYNEQFF
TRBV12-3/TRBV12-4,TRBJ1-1,CASSSNLRQGERMNTEAFF
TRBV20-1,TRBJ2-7,CSAREPGAIYEQYF
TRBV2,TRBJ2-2,CASSEIAGNTGELFF
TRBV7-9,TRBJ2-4,CASSLFGQGKNIQYF
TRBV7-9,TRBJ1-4,CASIPGPGRTF
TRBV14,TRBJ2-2,CASSSLGVTGELFF
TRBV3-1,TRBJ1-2,CASSQDRAVGGYTF
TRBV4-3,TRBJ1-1,CASSQTGATEAFF
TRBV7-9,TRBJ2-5,CASSLFAGGYQETQYF
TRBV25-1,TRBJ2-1,CASRWGASYNEQFF
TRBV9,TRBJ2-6,CASFGTDRSGANVLTF